Presented here are 32 T cell receptor beta chains from one specimen sequenced in a study of T cell responses to AZD1222 COVID-19 vaccine. TCRdb keeps only in-frame clones here, not all; method: immunoSEQ multiplex PCR. The sample yields around 140,000 clones, about 82% seen once. The source was peripheral blood, collected 28 days after the second dose of the MenACWY control vaccine. These receptors were taken from an adult who received the MenACWY meningococcal vaccine as a control.

This chain joins TRBV13 and TRBJ2-7; a possible D gene is TRBD2 (6 bases). Germline V lookup: CDR1 PRHDT, CDR2 FYEKMQ (reference sequence). Trimming cost V 1 base and J 3 bases, with 10 bases left between them. The CDR3 sequence is 14 residues long. In DNA, the CDR3 is TGTGCCAGCAGCTTAGCAGGCGGGAACTACGAGCAGTACTTC. Protein sequence: CASSLAGGNYEQYF. The variable domain in full, completed from reference TRBV13 and TRBJ2-7, reads AAGVIQSPRHLIKEKRETATLKCYPIPRHDTVYWYQQGPGQDPQFLISFYEKMQSDKGSIPDRFSAQQFSDYHSELNMSSLELGDSALYFCASSLAGGNYEQYFGPGTRLTVT.

The chain joins TRBV10-3 to TRBJ1-6, with 7 bases matching TRBD1. This CDR3 is 13 amino acids long. V trimming: 9 bases; J trimming: 5 bases; junction bases outside the gene matches: 4. CDR1 and CDR2 from the germline V gene are ENHRY and SYGVKD. The CDR3 bases are TGTGCCATACGGGACAGCCATAATTCACCCCTCCACTTT. The encoded protein is CAIRDSHNSPLHF.

This rearrangement joins TRBV10-3 to TRBJ1-2; 11 nucleotides agree with TRBD1. J was trimmed by 4 bases and V by 4 bases; bases with no gene match: 14. Germline V gives CDR1 ENHRY, CDR2 SYGVKD. The CDR3 loop spans 18 amino acids. CDR3 loop: CAISAVPGQGDTFYGYTF. The CDR3 bases are TGTGCCATCAGTGCCGTCCCGGGACAGGGGGATACGTTCTATGGCTACACCTTC.

This clone was seen a single time. V and J are TRBV25-1 and TRBJ1-1; possible D gene TRBD1, 6 bases. CDR1 is MGHDK, CDR2 SYGVNS, per germline. This CDR3 spans 18 amino acids. Trimming pared 6 bases from V and 0 bases from J, leaving 23 bases between. CDR3 amino acids: CASSPIRRGRIMNTEAFF. The CDR3 DNA reads as TGTGCCAGCAGCCCCATCCGGCGGGGGCGGATTATGAACACTGAAGCTTTCTTT.

The chain uses TRBV27 and TRBJ2-2; 11 bases are a match to TRBD2. The germline CDR1 and CDR2 sequences are MNHEY and SMNVEV (reference sequence). The CDR3 is 19 amino acids. V lost 8 bases, J lost 2 bases, and 16 bases stayed unmatched. CDR3 nucleotides: TGTGCCAGCTTGAAGTTCTCACTAGCGGGAGAGGGTAACACCGGGGAGCTGTTTTTT. It is translated as CASLKFSLAGEGNTGELFF.

V and J are TRBV6-2 or TRBV6-3 and TRBJ2-2, with a weak D call TRBD1 (5 bases). In germline, CDR1 is MNHEY, CDR2 SVGEGT. The CDR3 covers 14 residues. The ends were cut back, 4 bases at V and 6 bases at J, with 12 bases in the middle. The CDR3 loop reads CASSFGAGAGELFF. In nucleotides, the CDR3 is TGTGCCAGCAGTTTTGGGGCAGGTGCCGGGGAGCTGTTTTTT.

Concerning this clone: The junction shows a germline mismatch at one end, possibly a read error. This chain links TRBV2 with TRBJ2-7, with 15 nucleotides matching TRBD2. CDR3 length equals 14 residues. The germline gives CDR1 SNHLY, CDR2 FYNNEI. CDR3 DNA sequence: TGTGCCAGCAGTCCCGGGACAGGGACTAGCGGGAGGAGCTTC. Its translation: CASSPGTGTSGRSF.

In its sample, this clone was seen once. The chain couples TRBV10-3 to TRBJ2-3; D is perhaps TRBD1 (5 bases). Germline values: CDR1 ENHRY, CDR2 SYGVKD. Deletions cut 2 bases from V and 0 bases from J, with 15 bases between. CDR3 size: 17 residues. CDR3 region: CAISESLSQGSTDTQYF. The CDR3 bases are TGTGCCATCAGTGAGAGTTTAAGCCAGGGCAGCACAGATACGCAGTATTTT.

The chain recombines TRBV4-1 with TRBJ1-4; no reliable D call. This CDR3 has 14 amino acids. V gave up 3 bases and J gave up 8 bases, with 13 bases separating them. CDR1 is MGHRA and CDR2 is YSYEKL in the germline V gene. CDR3 sequence reads: CASSQTRLGEKLFF. CDR3 DNA sequence: TGCGCCAGCAGCCAGACAAGGTTAGGAGAAAAACTGTTTTTT.

In this sample, this clone turned up once. The chain combines TRBV12-3 or TRBV12-4 with TRBJ1-2; D remains ambiguous. Trimming removed 6 bases at V and 7 bases at J, with 12 bases between. The CDR3 covers 12 residues. The CDR3 DNA reads TGTGCCAGCAGCCCTACCGCCGGTGGCTACACCTTC. Translated: CASSPTAGGYTF.

This clone was counted once. V gene TRBV6-1 combines with J gene TRBJ2-7; D is unclear. Germline V gives CDR1 MNHNS, CDR2 SASEGT. The CDR3 consists of 14 residues. V was trimmed by 1 base and J by 4 bases, leaving 11 bases between them. The CDR3 DNA sequence: TGTGCCAGCAGTGAAGGGCCCTTTCTTTACGAGCAGTACTTC. Translation gives CASSEGPFLYEQYF.

V is TRBV10-3 and J is TRBJ1-4, with TRBD1 matching 9 bases. Trimming took 4 bases from V and 1 from J; bases not matched to a gene: 1. This CDR3 has 15 amino acids. In germline, CDR1 is ENHRY, CDR2 SYGVKD. The CDR3 DNA reads as TGTGCCATCAGTGTGGACAGGGGAACTAATGAAAAACTGTTTTTT. It yields the protein CAISVDRGTNEKLFF.

In DNA form, the CDR3 reads TGTGCCAGCAGCTCCGGACTAGCGGGGGGGCCGCGAGGTCAAGAGACCCAGTACTTC. Encoded protein: CASSSGLAGGPRGQETQYF. The chain has TRBV5-4 and TRBJ2-5; 15 bases align to TRBD2. V was pared by 3 bases and J by 2 bases, with 11 bases of the junction left unmatched. The CDR3 consists of 19 residues. CDR1 SGHNT and CDR2 YYREEE come from the germline V gene (reference sequence).

This chain uses TRBV10-1 with TRBJ2-3; no definite D call. The CDR3 loop spans 13 amino acids. Trimming removed 0 bases from V and 6 bases from J, with 7 bases in between. Germline assignment: CDR1 WNHNN and CDR2 SYGVQD (reference sequence). CDR3 sequence: CASSESTHDTQYF. In nucleotides, the CDR3 is TGCGCCAGCAGTGAGTCCACTCACGATACGCAGTATTTT.

The rearrangement joins TRBV6-2 or TRBV6-3 to TRBJ1-1, with D uncertain. Germline V gene sequence: CDR1 MNHEY, CDR2 SVGEGT. CDR3 length equals 15 residues. With 2 bases removed from V and 3 bases from J, the gap between germline ends came to 13 bases. In nucleotides, the CDR3 is TGTGCCAGCAGTTACCAATGGGCGCCCCACACTGAAGCTTTCTTT. Translating gives CASSYQWAPHTEAFF.

This clone was seen a handful of times. This sequence joins TRBV18 and TRBJ1-2, with D possibly TRBD1 on 6 matching bases. V was cut by 5 bases and J by 6 bases, with 16 bases left in between. This CDR3 has 14 amino acids. Germline CDR1 reads KGHSH; CDR2 reads LQKENI. The CDR3: CASSNSQGKDGYTF. The CDR3, as DNA: TGTGCCAGCTCAAATTCTCAGGGGAAGGATGGCTACACCTTC.

V gene TRBV5-1 combines with J gene TRBJ1-2, with a weak D call TRBD1 (6 bases). Germline V gives CDR1 SGHRS, CDR2 YFSETQ. V was trimmed by 7 bases and J by 4 bases, leaving 26 bases between them. This CDR3 region has 17 residues. The CDR3 DNA reads as TGCGCCAGCTCGAGACCTGGTATGGGGGGCGGATTCTATGGCTACACCTTC. This codes for CASSRPGMGGGFYGYTF.

The chain carries TRBV6-5 and TRBJ1-1; D is unclear. CDR1 and CDR2 (germline): MNHEY, SVGAGI. The CDR3 consists of 12 residues. The V end was cut by 6 bases, the J end by 6 bases, with 11 bases between. The CDR3 DNA sequence: TGTGCCAGCAGGTGGCGGGCCCCTGAAGCTTTCTTT. Amino acid sequence: CASRWRAPEAFF.

V usage is TRBV19 and J usage is TRBJ1-2; D gene uncertain. The CDR3 spans 17 residues. Trimming took off 3 bases at V and 1 base at J, with 18 bases between the two ends. Germline loops: CDR1 LNHDA, CDR2 SQIVND (reference sequence). The chain's CDR3 is CASSIKAVTLFNYGYTF. For the CDR3, the DNA is TGTGCCAGTAGTATCAAGGCAGTGACCCTGTTTAACTATGGCTACACCTTC.

The chain employs TRBV19 and TRBJ2-1; D is unresolved. CDR1 is LNHDA and CDR2 is SQIVND in the germline V gene (reference sequence). This CDR3 spans 14 amino acids. Trimming stripped 3 bases from V and 6 bases from J, with 12 bases between. The CDR3 bases are TGTGCCAGTAGTATTTCGCTAACTCTCAATGAGCAGTTCTTC. This sequence encodes CASSISLTLNEQFF.

The chain employs TRBV4-1 and TRBJ2-2; D is unclear. The CDR3 has 15 amino acids. Trimming took off 1 base at V and 0 bases at J, with 6 bases between the two ends. In germline, CDR1 is MGHRA, CDR2 YSYEKL. Here the CDR3 DNA reads TGCGCCAGCAGCCAAGCAAACACGAACACCGGGGAGCTGTTTTTT. This gives the protein CASSQANTNTGELFF.

The chain carries TRBV19 and TRBJ2-1; D gene uncertain. The length of the CDR3 is 13 residues. The V gene's germline CDR1 is LNHDA and CDR2 SQIVND (reference sequence). V lost 3 bases and J lost 5, with 8 bases in between. Here the CDR3 reads CASSIGLHNEQFF. The CDR3 DNA reads as TGTGCCAGTAGTATCGGGCTCCACAATGAGCAGTTCTTC.

This sequence joins TRBV6-5 and TRBJ2-7, with 11 bases matching TRBD2. J gave up 5 bases and V 6 bases, and 0 bases lay outside the gene matches. Germline CDR1 is MNHEY and CDR2 is SVGAGI. The CDR3 consists of 12 residues. CDR3 sequence reads: CASRGLADEQYF. The CDR3, as DNA: TGTGCCAGCAGGGGACTAGCGGACGAGCAGTACTTC.

The chain joins TRBV28 to TRBJ1-5; no reliable D call. This CDR3 region has 14 residues. Germline V gene sequence: CDR1 MDHEN, CDR2 SYDVKM. V shed 5 bases and J shed 7 bases, with 15 bases lying between them. The DNA for the CDR3 is TGTGCCAGCAGTCCCCTCGGTCTACACCAGCCCCAGCATTTT. The encoded protein is CASSPLGLHQPQHF.

The chain is built from TRBV11-2 and TRBJ1-1; 7 nucleotides align to TRBD1. CDR1 SGHAT and CDR2 FQNNGV come from the germline V gene. J lost 3 bases, V lost 5 bases, and 9 bases had no gene match. This CDR3 is built from 15 residues. The chain's CDR3 is CASSIGRGWDTEAFF. The CDR3 DNA sequence: TGTGCCAGCAGCATCGGCAGGGGGTGGGACACTGAAGCTTTCTTT. Filled out from reference TRBV11-2 and TRBJ1-1, the complete variable domain reads EAGVAQSPRYKIIEKRQSVAFWCNPISGHATLYWYQQILGQGPKLLIQFQNNGVVDDSQLPKDRFSAERLKGVDSTLKIQPAKLEDSAVYLCASSIGRGWDTEAFFGQGTRLTVV.

The chain recombines TRBV6-2 or TRBV6-3 with TRBJ1-2, with 7 bases lining up with TRBD1. V shed 5 bases, J shed 1 base, and the junction held 7 bases outside the gene matches. This CDR3 is built from 15 residues. Germline V lookup: CDR1 MNHEY, CDR2 SVGEGT. The CDR3 here is CASSLPGQLNYGYTF. CDR3 in DNA: TGTGCCAGCAGTCTCCCGGGACAGCTTAACTATGGCTACACCTTC.

This chain links TRBV3-1 (or the pseudogene TRBV3-2) with TRBJ1-2; D not certain. Germline V gene lookup returns CDR1 LGHDT and CDR2 YNNKEL (reference sequence). CDR3 length: 12 amino acids. Trimming took off 4 bases at V and 8 bases at J, with 11 bases between the two ends. The DNA for the CDR3 is TGTGCCAGCAGCCTGGATAGCAGGGGCTACACCTTC. Its protein product is CASSLDSRGYTF.

V gene TRBV5-1 combines with J gene TRBJ2-1; 12 bases fit TRBD1. CDR3 length equals 15 residues. The V segment lost 3 bases and the J segment 13 bases; nucleotides outside the gene matches: 11. Germline values: CDR1 SGHRS, CDR2 YFSETQ. CDR3 nucleotides: TGCGCCAGCAGCTCATCCGGGACAGGGGGCGTCGCTCAGTTCTTC. Translation gives CASSSSGTGGVAQFF.

The chain is built from TRBV28 and TRBJ1-5; TRBD1 aligns across 9 bases. Germline V CDR1 and CDR2: MDHEN, SYDVKM. The CDR3 length is 16 residues. V gave up 4 bases and J gave up 6 bases; unmatched junction bases: 10. CDR3 loop: CASSWGQGVYGQPQHF. The CDR3 coding sequence is TGTGCCAGCAGTTGGGGACAGGGAGTTTACGGTCAGCCCCAGCATTTT.

The chain is built from TRBV19 and TRBJ1-6, with TRBD1 matching over 7 bases. Germline values: CDR1 LNHDA, CDR2 SQIVND (reference sequence). The length of the CDR3 is 15 residues. V dropped 5 bases and J dropped 8; count of bases not matched to a gene: 9. CDR3 bases: TGTGCCAGTAGTGCCCGACAGGGATCGCATTCACCCCTCCACTTT. Encoded protein: CASSARQGSHSPLHF.

This chain uses TRBV27 with TRBJ1-6; TRBD1 matches at 7 bases. V shed 5 bases, J shed 3 bases, and the junction held 10 bases outside the gene matches. CDR1 MNHEY and CDR2 SMNVEV come from the germline V gene (reference sequence). CDR3 size: 17 residues. CDR3 bases: TGTGCCAGCAGTCCCAGGGGGACTTTGCTCTATAATTCACCCCTCCACTTT. Protein: CASSPRGTLLYNSPLHF.

The chain combines TRBV7-2 with TRBJ2-2; D call uncertain. With 1 base removed from V and 3 bases from J, the gap between germline ends came to 6 bases. CDR1 SGHTA and CDR2 FQGNSA come from the germline V gene. The CDR3 has 14 residues. CDR3 bases: TGTGCCAGCAGCTTAGGCCCGTACACCGGGGAGCTGTTTTTT. Translation: CASSLGPYTGELFF.